This TCR beta chain originates from a study of cytomegalovirus exposure and HLA in healthy donors. Concerning this clone itself: What it binds is not known.

Whole-study findings and limits: When presence/absence was analysed, sequencing depth was taken to be roughly uniform across donors.

Vbeta (60) and Jbeta (13) primers were used in the PCR. Assay: immunoSEQ multiplex PCR; the TCRdb copy retains only in-frame clones and omits some. This sample has 150,000 to 200,000 clones; 68% occur once, and the top ten carry roughly 2.7%. The sample consisted of PBMCs. The receptor was derived from a woman aged 40-49 years in good health and CMV-seropositive.

CDR3 DNA sequence: TGTGCCAGCAGCTTACTGGGACAGGAAAACTACGAGCAGTACTTC. It translates to CASSLLGQENYEQYF. The chain has TRBV7-2 and TRBJ2-7, with 8 bases matching TRBD1. This CDR3 is 15 amino acids long. Germline assignment: CDR1 SGHTA and CDR2 FQGNSA. The trim removed 2 bases at V and 3 bases at J, leaving 6 bases unmatched.